This passage covers 19 T cell receptor beta chains from one sample sequenced in a study of PD-L1 blockade in urothelial cancer. TCRdb's table, derived via immunoSEQ multiplex PCR, lists solely in-frame clones and lacks some. The profile covers approximately 100,000 clones, with around 93% appearing a single time and 0.92% taken by the ten largest. Specimen: PBMCs, collected around atezolizumab (anti-PD-L1) treatment. The receptor set was obtained from a woman older than 75 with urothelial cancer.

The J gene is TRBJ1-2, the V gene TRBV10-1; 12 bases map to TRBD1. V trimming: 5 bases; J trimming: 6 bases; junction bases outside the gene matches: 10. The germline V gene encodes CDR1 WNHNN and CDR2 SYGVQD (reference sequence). The CDR3 runs 16 residues. CDR3 loop: CASSSSGTGGLDGYTF. CDR3 nucleotide sequence: TGCGCCAGCAGTTCATCCGGGACAGGGGGCCTCGATGGCTACACCTTC.

This chain links TRBV10-2 with TRBJ2-2; TRBD2 agrees at 13 bases. CDR3 size: 18 residues. J was trimmed by 2 bases and V by 2 bases; bases with no gene match: 5. Germline V CDR1 and CDR2: WSHSY, SAAADI. CDR3 amino acids: CASSERGLAGPNTGELFF. CDR3 sequence (DNA): TGCGCCAGCAGTGAGCGGGGACTAGCGGGGCCCAACACCGGGGAGCTGTTTTTT.

This sequence joins TRBV28 and TRBJ1-1, with TRBD1 as a possible D gene (6 bases). V shed 3 bases and J shed 10 bases, with 18 bases lying between them. The germline V gene encodes CDR1 MDHEN and CDR2 SYDVKM. This CDR3 is 14 amino acids long. The CDR3 is CASSLIRAGVGAFF. As DNA, the CDR3 is TGTGCCAGCAGTTTGATAAGGGCAGGGGTAGGAGCTTTCTTT.

For the CDR3, the DNA is TGTGCCAGTAGCCTGGGCAGGGAACCCGGGGAGCTGTTTTTT. Amino acids: CASSLGREPGELFF. The J gene is TRBJ2-2, the V gene TRBV19, with a tentative D call TRBD1 (5 bases). Germline V CDR1 and CDR2: LNHDA, SQIVND (reference sequence). Trimming removed 6 bases from V and 6 bases from J, with 14 bases in between. The CDR3 spans 14 residues.

V usage is TRBV2 and J usage is TRBJ1-5; D call uncertain. Per germline, CDR1 SNHLY and CDR2 FYNNEI. V was trimmed by 1 base and J by 0 bases, leaving 7 bases between them. The CDR3 has 15 residues. The CDR3 coding sequence is TGTGCCAGCAGTGAAGGCGAATATAGCAATCAGCCCCAGCATTTT. Protein product: CASSEGEYSNQPQHF.

The V call is TRBV6-4, the J call TRBJ1-5; unclear D gene. The CDR3 totals 13 residues. Germline V lookup: CDR1 MRHNA, CDR2 SNTAGT. The germline V and J ends were trimmed by 3 bases and 3 bases, with 6 bases remaining between them. CDR3 region: CASSEGLNQPQHF. The CDR3 DNA follows: TGTGCCAGCAGTGAAGGACTCAATCAGCCCCAGCATTTT.

The chain is built from TRBV10-2 and TRBJ2-3; 8 positions match TRBD1. This CDR3 contains 15 residues. Germline V gene lookup returns CDR1 WSHSY and CDR2 SAAADI. The trim removed 8 bases at V and 4 bases at J, leaving 11 bases unmatched. The CDR3 nucleotides read TGCGCCAGCGGGGGTCACGGACAGGGTGCAGATACGCAGTATTTT. The encoded protein is CASGGHGQGADTQYF.

The CDR3 loop reads CAWRQGVNEQFF. DNA for the CDR3: TGTGCCTGGAGACAGGGGGTTAATGAGCAGTTCTTC. This rearrangement joins TRBV30 to TRBJ2-1; the match to TRBD1 covers 8 bases. This CDR3 contains 12 residues. Germline values: CDR1 GTSNPN, CDR2 SVGIG (reference sequence). With 3 bases clipped from V and 7 bases from J, the junction kept 2 bases outside the gene matches.

The chain joins TRBV5-1 to TRBJ1-4; D ambiguous. This CDR3 contains 14 residues. CDR1 is SGHRS, CDR2 YFSETQ, per germline. V was shortened by 0 bases and J by 8 bases, with 11 bases between the two germline ends. This CDR3 is CASSLGTGSEKLFF. The DNA of the CDR3 is TGCGCCAGCAGCTTGGGGACTGGAAGCGAAAAACTGTTTTTT. The full variable domain, its missing parts supplied by reference TRBV5-1 and TRBJ1-4, is KAGVTQTPRYLIKTRGQQVTLSCSPISGHRSVSWYQQTPGQGLQFLFEYFSETQRNKGNFPGRFSGRQFSNSRSEMNVSTLELGDSALYLCASSLGTGSEKLFFGSGTQLSVL.

The J gene is TRBJ2-5, the V gene TRBV11-3; 10 nucleotides agree with TRBD1. The CDR3 is 16 residues long. CDR1 is SGHNT and CDR2 is YENEEA in the germline V gene. V lost 5 bases, J lost 2 bases, and 8 bases stayed unmatched. The CDR3 DNA reads TGTGCCAGCAGCCCCGGGGACAGGGGCTTACAAGAGACCCAGTACTTC. Protein sequence: CASSPGDRGLQETQYF.

V is TRBV7-9 and J is TRBJ1-2; the match to TRBD1 covers 7 bases. The CDR3 contains 15 residues. V was clipped by 5 bases and J by 4 bases; unmatched bases: 10. CDR1 SEHNR and CDR2 FQNEAQ come from the germline V gene (reference sequence). This chain's CDR3 is CASSPGTDNLYGYTF. The CDR3 region has the DNA TGTGCCAGCAGCCCCGGGACAGATAACCTCTATGGCTACACCTTC.

The V and J genes are TRBV30 and TRBJ2-1, with 8 nucleotides matching TRBD2. This CDR3 comprises 15 residues. Germline CDR1 and CDR2: GTSNPN and SVGIG (reference sequence). Trimming at V came to 1 base and at J to 3 bases, leaving 5 bases not matched to a gene. CDR3 sequence: CAWSAGGASYNEQFF. The CDR3 DNA reads TGTGCCTGGAGTGCGGGGGGGGCGAGCTACAATGAGCAGTTCTTC.

The rearrangement joins TRBV27 to TRBJ2-3; D is possibly TRBD2 (6 bases). The V gene lost 1 base and the J gene lost 0 bases, with 8 bases spanning the gap. The CDR3 extends over 15 amino acids. Germline CDR1 and CDR2: MNHEY and SMNVEV (reference sequence). The CDR3 region is CASSLWGTSTDTQYF. DNA for the CDR3: TGTGCCAGCAGTTTATGGGGGACTAGCACAGATACGCAGTATTTT.

In DNA, the CDR3 is TGTGCCAGCAGCAAAAAATTGCGGGAGGCCCCTAAGGATACGCAGTATTTT. This translates into CASSKKLREAPKDTQYF. The chain recombines TRBV13 with TRBJ2-3; TRBD2 matches 8 bases. The V gene end was trimmed by 5 bases and the J gene end by 6 bases; junction bases not matched to a gene: 16. CDR3 length equals 17 residues. Germline V gives CDR1 PRHDT, CDR2 FYEKMQ (reference sequence).

CDR3 bases: TGTGCCAGCAGTTTGGGGAGTGCCGGCGAGCAGTACTTC. Translated, it gives CASSLGSAGEQYF. V usage is TRBV28 and J usage is TRBJ2-7, with D possibly matching TRBD2 (5 bases). Trimming shortened V by 3 bases and J by 6 bases, and 12 bases separated the two germline ends. The CDR3 spans 13 residues. The germline gives CDR1 MDHEN, CDR2 SYDVKM.

The V and J genes are TRBV29-1 and TRBJ2-5; 7 bases match TRBD1. The CDR3 has 11 residues. V lost 6 bases, J lost 3 bases, and 1 base stayed unmatched. The germline V gene has CDR1 SQVTM and CDR2 ANQGSEA. CDR3 residues: CSVGTEETQYF. The CDR3 nucleotides read TGCAGCGTCGGGACAGAAGAGACCCAGTACTTC.

V usage is TRBV4-1 and J usage is TRBJ1-4; 8 bases agree with TRBD1. Germline lookup yields CDR1 MGHRA and CDR2 YSYEKL. The CDR3 has 15 amino acids. V was clipped by 4 bases and J by 8 bases; unmatched bases: 9. CDR3 coding DNA: TGCGCCAGCAGCCGGGACAGGACCCCGGGGGAAAAACTGTTTTTT. Translating gives CASSRDRTPGEKLFF.

The J gene is TRBJ1-4, the V gene TRBV5-1; weak D call: TRBD1 (6 bases). The CDR3 runs to 15 residues. Trimming took off 4 bases at V and 0 bases at J, with 10 bases between the two ends. Germline V lookup: CDR1 SGHRS, CDR2 YFSETQ. The chain's CDR3 is CASSPRQATNEKLFF. Here the CDR3 DNA reads TGCGCCAGCAGCCCGAGACAGGCAACTAATGAAAAACTGTTTTTT.

The J gene is TRBJ1-2, the V gene TRBV9; 9 bases line up with TRBD1. The CDR3 extends over 14 amino acids. The V gene's germline CDR1 is SGDLS and CDR2 YYNGEE. With V trimmed by 2 bases and J by 8 bases, 7 bases remained unmatched. The CDR3 region has the DNA TGTGCCAGCAGCGTTATGACAGGGGGGGGAGGCTACACCTTC. It is translated as CASSVMTGGGGYTF.